A selection of T cell receptor beta chains follows, all from one sample in a study of Graves' ophthalmopathy and Graves' hyperthyroidism. TCRdb re-called the multiplex PCR reads with MiXCR, one entry per CDR3 protein. The repertoire holds 560,000 or so distinct CDR3 sequences, under 40% seen once, with roughly 4% in the top ten. Sequencing was done on a sample of peripheral blood or thyroid tissue (not recorded which). The origin of the receptors is an adult man with Graves' hyperthyroidism. CDR3s include the opening cysteine and the closing phenylalanine or tryptophan. Size tells how often a clone was seen (once, few, many) or the class of an expanded clone, and some rows leave it out.

CDR3 protein: CASSGKRGGSYEQCF
V gene: TRBV13
J gene: TRBJ2-7
clone size: NA

CDR3 protein: CSARDHGSPGWNYGYTF
V gene: TRBV20-1
J gene: TRBJ1-2
clone size: many

CDR3 protein: CSARASTSSYEQYF
V gene: TRBV20-1
J gene: TRBJ2-7
clone size: many

CDR3 protein: CASSQVRRPGYEQYF
V gene: TRBV4-1
J gene: TRBJ2-7
clone size: many

CDR3 protein: CSVEGGRDGYTF
V gene: TRBV29-1
J gene: TRBJ1-2
clone size: NA

CDR3 protein: CSAIPLAGGSEQYF
V gene: TRBV20-1
J gene: TRBJ2-7
clone size: many

CDR3 protein: CASRMDRGRTFF
V gene: TRBV12-3/TRBV12-4
J gene: TRBJ1-1
clone size: NA

CDR3 protein: CASRWGAEAFF
V gene: TRBV28
J gene: TRBJ1-1
clone size: few

CDR3 protein: CASSFVPGQLDTEAFF
V gene: TRBV2
J gene: TRBJ1-1
clone size: few

CDR3 protein: CAISGQGAHEQYF
V gene: TRBV10-3
J gene: TRBJ2-7
clone size: NA

CDR3 protein: CASSASRGPNQPQHF
V gene: TRBV25-1
J gene: TRBJ1-5
clone size: once

CDR3 protein: CASSRGTHSNQPQHF
V gene: TRBV6-5
J gene: TRBJ1-5
clone size: many

CDR3 protein: CASSIGVNQPQHF
V gene: TRBV19
J gene: TRBJ1-5
clone size: few

CDR3 protein: CASSLGTGKTDTQYF
V gene: TRBV7-9
J gene: TRBJ2-3
clone size: NA

CDR3 protein: CASSLDQISTDTQYF
V gene: TRBV5-1
J gene: TRBJ2-3
clone size: NA

CDR3 protein: CSVEDPGYTF
V gene: TRBV29-1
J gene: TRBJ1-2
clone size: NA

CDR3 protein: CASSFTPSYEQYF
V gene: TRBV6-2/TRBV6-3
J gene: TRBJ2-7
clone size: NA

CDR3 protein: CASSMDSYNEQFF
V gene: TRBV12-3/TRBV12-4
J gene: TRBJ2-1
clone size: NA

CDR3 protein: CASSPQAVSGANVLTF
V gene: TRBV12-3/TRBV12-4
J gene: TRBJ2-6
clone size: NA

CDR3 protein: CASSPAEGWGEQYF
V gene: TRBV12-3/TRBV12-4
J gene: TRBJ2-7
clone size: few

CDR3 protein: CAIRDTGYTIYF
V gene: TRBV10-3
J gene: TRBJ1-3
clone size: NA

CDR3 protein: CASSLADRGQYEQYF
V gene: TRBV7-9
J gene: TRBJ2-7
clone size: many

CDR3 protein: CASKLQDRGYEQYF
V gene: TRBV28
J gene: TRBJ2-7
clone size: NA

CDR3 protein: CASSPNTGPYEQYF
V gene: TRBV7-2
J gene: TRBJ2-7
clone size: many

CDR3 protein: CASRSWGQGGSGNTIYF
V gene: TRBV12-3/TRBV12-4
J gene: TRBJ1-3
clone size: NA

CDR3 protein: CATSDRVHNTEAFF
V gene: TRBV24-1
J gene: TRBJ1-1
clone size: many

CDR3 protein: CASSRDSGSSLYEQYF
V gene: TRBV5-8
J gene: TRBJ2-7
clone size: few

CDR3 protein: CASSIDSLAKNIQYF
V gene: TRBV7-9
J gene: NA
clone size: NA

CDR3 protein: CASSSHDLQVYGYTF
V gene: TRBV7-9
J gene: TRBJ1-2
clone size: once

CDR3 protein: CSGRQGAKEKLFF
V gene: TRBV20-1
J gene: TRBJ1-4
clone size: few

CDR3 protein: CTSSFNSGATGELFF
V gene: TRBV12-3/TRBV12-4
J gene: TRBJ2-2
clone size: once

CDR3 protein: CASSLGTTTIYF
V gene: TRBV7-2
J gene: TRBJ1-3
clone size: few

CDR3 protein: CSVEEPGQGLTDTQYF
V gene: TRBV29-1
J gene: TRBJ2-3
clone size: NA

CDR3 protein: CASSLGSVSVTEAFF
V gene: TRBV7-9
J gene: TRBJ1-1
clone size: many

CDR3 protein: CSVGLAGVYEQYF
V gene: TRBV29-1
J gene: TRBJ2-7
clone size: many

CDR3 protein: CASSLRDFTDTQYF
V gene: TRBV7-2
J gene: TRBJ2-3
clone size: NA

CDR3 protein: CSAWVSRNSPLHF
V gene: TRBV20-1
J gene: TRBJ1-6
clone size: many

CDR3 protein: CSVREGNGYTF
V gene: TRBV29-1
J gene: TRBJ1-2
clone size: many

CDR3 protein: CAITPTATPSYEQYF
V gene: TRBV10-3
J gene: TRBJ2-7
clone size: NA

CDR3 protein: CASSEGRVGTEAFF
V gene: TRBV2
J gene: TRBJ1-1
clone size: many

CDR3 protein: CASSPITGRDEAFF
V gene: TRBV25-1
J gene: TRBJ1-1
clone size: NA

CDR3 protein: CASSGRSGTGELFF
V gene: TRBV10-2
J gene: TRBJ2-2
clone size: many

CDR3 protein: CASSTYQQDEQYF
V gene: TRBV12-3/TRBV12-4
J gene: TRBJ2-7
clone size: few

CDR3 protein: CSLFRGNTIYF
V gene: TRBV29-1
J gene: TRBJ1-3
clone size: NA

CDR3 protein: CAISESRGDEQYF
V gene: TRBV10-3
J gene: TRBJ2-7
clone size: few

CDR3 protein: CASSDRVYPPETQYF
V gene: TRBV25-1
J gene: TRBJ2-5
clone size: many